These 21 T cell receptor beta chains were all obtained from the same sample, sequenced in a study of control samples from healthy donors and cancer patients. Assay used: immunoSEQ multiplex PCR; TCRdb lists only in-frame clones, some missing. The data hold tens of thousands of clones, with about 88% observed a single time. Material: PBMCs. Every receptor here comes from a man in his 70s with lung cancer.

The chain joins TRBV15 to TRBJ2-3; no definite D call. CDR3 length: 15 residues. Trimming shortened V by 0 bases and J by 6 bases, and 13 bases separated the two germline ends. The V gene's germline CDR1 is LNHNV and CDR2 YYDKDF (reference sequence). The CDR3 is CATSRDKVTQDTQYF. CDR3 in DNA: TGTGCCACCAGCAGAGATAAAGTAACACAGGATACGCAGTATTTT.

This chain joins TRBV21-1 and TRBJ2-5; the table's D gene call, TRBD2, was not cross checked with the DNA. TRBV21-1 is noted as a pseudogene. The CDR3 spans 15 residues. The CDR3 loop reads CASSKVTSGVGTQYF. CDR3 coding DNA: TGTGCCAGCAGCAAAGTGACTAGCGGGGTGGGGACCCAGTACTTC.

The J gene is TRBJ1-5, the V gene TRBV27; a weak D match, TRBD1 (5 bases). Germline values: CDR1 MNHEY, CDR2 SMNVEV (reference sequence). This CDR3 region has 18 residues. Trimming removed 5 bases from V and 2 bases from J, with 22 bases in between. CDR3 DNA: TGTGCCAGCAGTCCGTCCCGGTGGACCGGGGGGGGCAATCAGCCCCAGCATTTT. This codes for CASSPSRWTGGGNQPQHF.

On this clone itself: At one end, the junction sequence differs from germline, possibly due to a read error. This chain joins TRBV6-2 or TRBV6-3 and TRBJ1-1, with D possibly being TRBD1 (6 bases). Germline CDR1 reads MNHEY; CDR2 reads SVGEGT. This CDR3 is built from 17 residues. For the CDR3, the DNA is TGTGCCAGCAGTTACTCGACGGGGGGCGCTATGAAAACTGAAGCTTTCTTT. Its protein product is CASSYSTGGAMKTEAFF.

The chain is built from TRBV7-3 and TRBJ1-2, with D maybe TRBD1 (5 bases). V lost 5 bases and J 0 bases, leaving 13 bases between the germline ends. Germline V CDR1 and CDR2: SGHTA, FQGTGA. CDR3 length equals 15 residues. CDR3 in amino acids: CASSPQGAPNYGYTF. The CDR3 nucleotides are TGTGCCAGCAGCCCCCAAGGGGCGCCTAACTATGGCTACACCTTC.

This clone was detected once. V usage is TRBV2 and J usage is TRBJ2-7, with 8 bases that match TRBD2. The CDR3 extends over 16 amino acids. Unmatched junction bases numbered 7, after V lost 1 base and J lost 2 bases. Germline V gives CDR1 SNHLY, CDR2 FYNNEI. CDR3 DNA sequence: TGTGCCAGCAGTGAAGTGAAGCGGGGGCCCCCCTACGAGCAGTACTTC. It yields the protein CASSEVKRGPPYEQYF.

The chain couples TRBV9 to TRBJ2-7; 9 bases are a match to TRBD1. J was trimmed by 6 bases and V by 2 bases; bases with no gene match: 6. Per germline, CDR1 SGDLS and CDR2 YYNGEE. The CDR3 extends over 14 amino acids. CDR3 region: CASSVGQGPLEQYF. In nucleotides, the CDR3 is TGTGCCAGCAGCGTGGGACAGGGCCCACTCGAGCAGTACTTC.

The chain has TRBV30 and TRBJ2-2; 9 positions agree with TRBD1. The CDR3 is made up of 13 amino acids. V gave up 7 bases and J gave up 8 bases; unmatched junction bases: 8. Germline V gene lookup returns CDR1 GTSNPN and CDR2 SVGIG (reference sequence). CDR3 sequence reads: CAYYRGLGGELFF. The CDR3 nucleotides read TGTGCCTACTACAGGGGGCTCGGGGGGGAGCTGTTTTTT.

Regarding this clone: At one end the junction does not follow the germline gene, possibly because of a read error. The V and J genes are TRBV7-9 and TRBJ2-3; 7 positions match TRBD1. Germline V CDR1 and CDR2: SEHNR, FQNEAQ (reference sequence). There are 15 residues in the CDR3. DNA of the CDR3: TGTGCCAGCAGCTTAGTACTAGGGGGCACGGATACGCAGTATTTT. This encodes CASSLVLGGTDTQYF.

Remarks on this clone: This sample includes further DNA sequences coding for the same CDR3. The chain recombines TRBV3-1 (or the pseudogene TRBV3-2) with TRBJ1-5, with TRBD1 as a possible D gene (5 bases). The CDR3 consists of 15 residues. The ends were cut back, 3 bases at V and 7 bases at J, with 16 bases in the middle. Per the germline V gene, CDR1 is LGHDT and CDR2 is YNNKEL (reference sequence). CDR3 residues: CASSQRGGAGQPQHF. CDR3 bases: TGTGCCAGCAGCCAGAGGGGCGGGGCGGGGCAGCCCCAGCATTTT.

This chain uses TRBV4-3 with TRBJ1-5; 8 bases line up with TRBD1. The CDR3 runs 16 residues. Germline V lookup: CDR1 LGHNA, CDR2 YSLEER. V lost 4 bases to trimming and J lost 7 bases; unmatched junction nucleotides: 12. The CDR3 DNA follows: TGCGCCAGCAGCCCGGGGACAGGTGTTGGTCTGCAGCCCCAGCATTTT. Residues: CASSPGTGVGLQPQHF.

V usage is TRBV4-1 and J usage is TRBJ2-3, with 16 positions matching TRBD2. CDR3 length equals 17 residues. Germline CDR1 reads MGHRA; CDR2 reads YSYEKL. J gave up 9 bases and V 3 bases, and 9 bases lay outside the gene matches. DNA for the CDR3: TGCGCCAGCAGCCAGCCGGGACTAGCGGGGGGGCTGGGAACGCAGTATTTT. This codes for CASSQPGLAGGLGTQYF.

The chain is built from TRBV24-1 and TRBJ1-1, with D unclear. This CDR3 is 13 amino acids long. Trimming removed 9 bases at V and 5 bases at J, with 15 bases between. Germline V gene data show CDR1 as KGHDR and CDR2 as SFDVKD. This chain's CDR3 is CATRLGSGTEAFF. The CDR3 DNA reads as TGTGCCACCCGCCTTGGAAGCGGGACTGAAGCTTTCTTT.

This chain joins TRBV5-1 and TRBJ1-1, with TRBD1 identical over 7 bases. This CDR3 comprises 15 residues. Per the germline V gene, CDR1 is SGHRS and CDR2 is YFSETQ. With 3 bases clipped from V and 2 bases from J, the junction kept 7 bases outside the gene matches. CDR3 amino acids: CASSSYRGGNTEAFF. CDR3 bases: TGCGCCAGCAGCTCCTACAGGGGCGGTAACACTGAAGCTTTCTTT.

CDR3: CASSLVYPGGLFF. The CDR3 DNA reads as TGTGCCAGCAGCCTCGTGTATCCGGGGGGGTTGTTCTTC. The chain couples TRBV7-9 to TRBJ2-1; 8 bases are a match to TRBD2. Germline CDR1 SEHNR, CDR2 FQNEAQ (reference sequence). V dropped 5 bases and J dropped 15; count of bases not matched to a gene: 12. This CDR3 spans 13 amino acids.

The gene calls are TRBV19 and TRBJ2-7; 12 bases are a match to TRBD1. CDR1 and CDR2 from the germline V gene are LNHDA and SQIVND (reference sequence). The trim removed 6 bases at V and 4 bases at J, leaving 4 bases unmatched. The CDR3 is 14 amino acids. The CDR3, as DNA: TGTGCCAGTAGGAAGGGACAGGGGGCGTACGAGCAGTACTTC. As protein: CASRKGQGAYEQYF.

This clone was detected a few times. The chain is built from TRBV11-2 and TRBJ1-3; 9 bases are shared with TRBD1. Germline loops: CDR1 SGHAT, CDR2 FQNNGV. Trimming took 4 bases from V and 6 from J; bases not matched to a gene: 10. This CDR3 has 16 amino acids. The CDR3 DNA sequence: TGTGCCAGCAGCTCAAGTCCGGGACAGGGTGCAAACACCATATATTTT. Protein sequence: CASSSSPGQGANTIYF.

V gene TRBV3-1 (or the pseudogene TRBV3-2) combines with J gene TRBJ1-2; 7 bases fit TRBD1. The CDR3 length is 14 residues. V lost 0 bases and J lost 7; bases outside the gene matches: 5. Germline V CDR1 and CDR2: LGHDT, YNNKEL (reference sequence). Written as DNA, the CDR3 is TGTGCCAGCAGCCAAGATGACAGGGATGCTGGCTACACCTTC. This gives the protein CASSQDDRDAGYTF.

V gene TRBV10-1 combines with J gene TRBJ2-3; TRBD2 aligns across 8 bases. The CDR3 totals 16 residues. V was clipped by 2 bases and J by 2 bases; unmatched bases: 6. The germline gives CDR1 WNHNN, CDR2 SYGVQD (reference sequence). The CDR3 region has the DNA TGCGCCAGCAGTGAGGGAATAGCGGGGCACACAGATACGCAGTATTTT. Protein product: CASSEGIAGHTDTQYF.

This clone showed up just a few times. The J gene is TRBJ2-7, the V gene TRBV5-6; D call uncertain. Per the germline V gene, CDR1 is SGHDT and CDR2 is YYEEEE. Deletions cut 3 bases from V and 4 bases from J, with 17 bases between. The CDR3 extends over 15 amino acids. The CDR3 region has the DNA TGTGCCAGCAGCTCTGCAGGAAAGTCTGTGTACGAGCAGTACTTC. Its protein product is CASSSAGKSVYEQYF. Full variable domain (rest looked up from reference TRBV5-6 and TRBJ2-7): DAGVTQSPTHLIKTRGQQVTLRCSPKSGHDTVSWYQQALGQGPQFIFQYYEEEERQRGNFPDRFSGHQFPNYSSELNVNALLLGDSALYLCASSSAGKSVYEQYFGPGTRLTVT.

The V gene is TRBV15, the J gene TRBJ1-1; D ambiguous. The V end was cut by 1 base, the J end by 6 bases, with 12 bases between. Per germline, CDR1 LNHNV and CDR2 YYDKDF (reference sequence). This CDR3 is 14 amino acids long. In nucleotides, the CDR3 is TGTGCCACCAGCAGAGGGCAGGCAGGTTCTGAAGCTTTCTTT. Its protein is CATSRGQAGSEAFF.